This TCR beta chain originates from a study of OX40 agonist ivuxolimab in advanced cancers. On the study more broadly: Ivuxolimab was administered intravenously to patients at 0.01 to 10 mg/kg every 2 weeks.

This clone was seen only once. The table came from immunoSEQ multiplex PCR; TCRdb's copy has only in-frame clones and leaves some out. The data hold roughly 100,000 clones, with 85% to 90% observed a single time. The V end was cut by 2 bases, the J end by 4 bases, with 5 bases between. The CDR3 extends over 12 amino acids. CDR1 MNHEY and CDR2 SMNVEV come from the germline V gene (reference sequence). The receptor's source is an adult with an advanced solid tumor such as melanoma, head and neck, liver or kidney cancer. The chain uses TRBV27 and TRBJ1-2; D uncertain. The sample was CD4+ or CD8+ T cells sorted from blood, taken in a trial of the OX40 agonist ivuxolimab. DNA of the CDR3: TGTGCCAGCAGTTTACTGGGCTATGGCTACACCTTC. This translates into CASSLLGYGYTF.